This T cell receptor (beta chain) emerged from a study of CD8 T cells in ankylosing spondylitis. MiXCR, applied by TCRdb to the 5' RACE reads, yields one record per CDR3 protein. The table has about 390,000 distinct CDR3 sequences, about 22% seen once. Trimming removed 5 bases from V and 0 bases from J, with 13 bases in between. The germline CDR1 and CDR2 sequences are DFQATT and SNEGSKA (reference sequence). This CDR3 has 14 residues. This clonotype was seen only a few times. The antigen remains undetermined. General study points: Eight highly homologous variants made up a TCR beta motif, and this motif appeared characteristic of ankylosing spondylitis blood.

Sample: blood, either unsorted or a sorted T cell fraction (not recorded which). The chain has TRBV20-1 and TRBJ1-2; D is uncertain. The source of this sequence is a male donor with ankylosing spondylitis. The CDR3 nucleotides are TGCAGTGCTCTACTTGGGCCGACTAACTATGGCTACACCTTC. This gives the protein CSALLGPTNYGYTF.